This T cell receptor beta chain was captured in a study of blood T cell repertoires in COVID-19. As for the study in general: Researchers got acute and convalescent COVID-19 samples from the United States, Italy and Spain. The cDNA or gDNA used as material had been derived from T cells, B-cell-depleted T cells, or PBMCs.

The table lists this clone with a count of one. TCRdb's copy holds only in-frame clones and misses some; the assay was immunoSEQ multiplex PCR. The sample includes around 120,000 clones, roughly 90% of them seen just once. Patients from Seattle were sampled longitudinally, starting during active infection. This TCR derives from a woman aged 55-70 years with COVID-19, enrolled during active disease. Sequenced sample: peripheral blood.

The CDR3 nucleotides are TGTGCCAGCAGCTCATCTCCGTGGACTGCGAACTCTGGAAACACCATATATTTT. This translates into CASSSSPWTANSGNTIYF. This chain connects TRBV7-9 to TRBJ1-3; D uncertain. The germline V and J ends were trimmed by 4 bases and 0 bases, with 19 bases remaining between them. Germline V gives CDR1 SEHNR, CDR2 FQNEAQ (reference sequence). The CDR3 loop spans 18 amino acids.